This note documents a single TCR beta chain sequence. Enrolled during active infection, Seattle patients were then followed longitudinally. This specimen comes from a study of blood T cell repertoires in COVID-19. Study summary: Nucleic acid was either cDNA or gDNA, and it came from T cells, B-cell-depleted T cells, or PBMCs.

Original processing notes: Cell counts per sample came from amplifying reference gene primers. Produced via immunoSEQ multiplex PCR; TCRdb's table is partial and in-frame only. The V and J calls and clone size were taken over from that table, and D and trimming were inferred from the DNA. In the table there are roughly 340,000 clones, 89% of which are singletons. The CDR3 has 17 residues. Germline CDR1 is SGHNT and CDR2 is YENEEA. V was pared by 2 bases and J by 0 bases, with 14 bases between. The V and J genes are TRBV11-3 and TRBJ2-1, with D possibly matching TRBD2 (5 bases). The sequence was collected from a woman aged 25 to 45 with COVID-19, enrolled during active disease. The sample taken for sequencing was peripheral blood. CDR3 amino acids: CASSLNGERSSYNEQFF. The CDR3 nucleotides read TGTGCCAGCAGCTTAAATGGGGAGCGCAGCTCCTACAATGAGCAGTTCTTC.